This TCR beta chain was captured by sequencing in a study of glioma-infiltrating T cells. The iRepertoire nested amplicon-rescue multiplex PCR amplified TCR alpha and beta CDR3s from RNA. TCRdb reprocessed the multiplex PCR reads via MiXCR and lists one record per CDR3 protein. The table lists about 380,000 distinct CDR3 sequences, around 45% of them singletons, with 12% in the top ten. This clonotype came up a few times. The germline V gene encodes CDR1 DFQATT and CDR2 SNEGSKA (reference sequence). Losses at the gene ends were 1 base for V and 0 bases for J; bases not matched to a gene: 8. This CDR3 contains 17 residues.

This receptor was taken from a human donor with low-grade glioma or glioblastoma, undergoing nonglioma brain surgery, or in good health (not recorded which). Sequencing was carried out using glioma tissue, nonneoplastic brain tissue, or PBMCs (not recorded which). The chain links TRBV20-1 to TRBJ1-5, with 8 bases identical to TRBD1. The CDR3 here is CSARGAGGAYSNQPQHF. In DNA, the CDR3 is TGCAGTGCTAGAGGGGCAGGGGGCGCCTATAGCAATCAGCCCCAGCATTTT.